These 4 T cell receptor beta chains were all obtained from the same sample, sequenced in a study of blood T cell repertoires in COVID-19. Only in-frame clones appear in the TCRdb table, and some are missing; sequencing was by immunoSEQ multiplex PCR. Of just over 300,000 clones listed, 75% to 90% are singletons. Sequencing used PBMCs or T cells enriched from blood (not recorded which). These receptors all stem from a man aged 30 to 39 who had recovered from COVID-19.

The chain joins TRBV7-8 to TRBJ1-4; D uncertain. The CDR3 has 18 amino acids. Germline-derived CDR1 and CDR2 are SGHVS and FQNEAQ. V lost 6 bases, J lost 3 bases, and 23 bases lay in between. CDR3 sequence: CASSGIGQARLPNEKLFF. CDR3 coding DNA: TGTGCCAGCAGTGGAATTGGCCAGGCGCGTCTCCCTAATGAAAAACTGTTTTTT.

This rearrangement joins TRBV5-4 to TRBJ2-1; 10 nucleotides agree with TRBD2. V lost 0 bases, J lost 6 bases, and 6 bases stayed unmatched. The germline V gene encodes CDR1 SGHNT and CDR2 YYREEE (reference sequence). The CDR3 totals 16 residues. The CDR3 spells CASSLAPSGGLNEQFF. CDR3 coding DNA: TGTGCCAGCAGCTTGGCCCCTAGCGGGGGTCTCAATGAGCAGTTCTTC.

The genes are TRBV4-1 and TRBJ1-1, with 9 bases aligning to TRBD1. V shed 5 bases and J 0 bases; nucleotides not matched to a gene: 7. Germline lookup yields CDR1 MGHRA and CDR2 YSYEKL. CDR3 length: 16 amino acids. The CDR3 region has the DNA TGCGCCAGCAGCGTACGACAGGGGGGGATGAACACTGAAGCTTTCTTT. Its protein is CASSVRQGGMNTEAFF.

The CDR3 sequence: CATSEGWTSGAGDTQYF. The CDR3 DNA reads as TGTGCCACCAGTGAGGGCTGGACTAGCGGGGCAGGAGATACGCAGTATTTT. The chain carries TRBV24-1 and TRBJ2-3, with 12 bases that match TRBD2. The CDR3 contains 17 residues. Germline CDR1 KGHDR, CDR2 SFDVKD. V was pared by 4 bases and J by 5 bases, with 9 bases of the junction left unmatched.